These 20 T cell receptor beta chains originate from one sample sequenced in a study of identical twins. TCRdb redid the calling of the 5' RACE reads with MiXCR, one entry per CDR3 protein. This table has 300,000 or so distinct CDR3 sequences, roughly 9% appearing once. The same data also contributed to another study, on yellow fever vaccine responses in identical twins.

The specimen sequenced was CD8+ T cells sorted from blood. The receptors come from a woman between 18 and 29 years old in good health.

This clonotype was found many times. V is TRBV7-2 and J is TRBJ2-7; possible D gene TRBD1, 7 bases. The V and J ends lost 4 bases and 5 bases respectively, with 15 bases between them. Germline values: CDR1 SGHTA, CDR2 FQGNSA. There are 14 residues in the CDR3. The CDR3 loop reads CASSSFTGEDEQYF. In DNA, the CDR3 is TGTGCCAGCAGCTCCTTTACAGGGGAGGACGAGCAGTACTTC.

At least ten counts were recorded for this clonotype. This chain links TRBV9 with TRBJ2-7; 8 bases agree with TRBD2. The CDR3 loop spans 13 amino acids. Germline CDR1 and CDR2: SGDLS and YYNGEE. The V gene end was trimmed by 7 bases and the J gene end by 4 bases; junction bases not matched to a gene: 7. The DNA for the CDR3 is TGTGCCAGCGGTTCCGGGGGGGAGTACGAGCAGTACTTC. Its translation: CASGSGGEYEQYF.

The chain recombines TRBV5-1 with TRBJ1-2; TRBD1 matches at 10 bases. Per the germline V gene, CDR1 is SGHRS and CDR2 is YFSETQ. This CDR3 is 14 amino acids long. With V trimmed by 0 bases and J by 8 bases, 4 bases remained unmatched. The CDR3 spells CASSLGDRGQGYTF. Here the CDR3 DNA reads TGCGCCAGCAGCTTGGGCGACAGGGGGCAAGGCTACACCTTC. Using reference TRBV5-1 and TRBJ1-2 for the parts outside the CDR3, the full variable domain is KAGVTQTPRYLIKTRGQQVTLSCSPISGHRSVSWYQQTPGQGLQFLFEYFSETQRNKGNFPGRFSGRQFSNSRSEMNVSTLELGDSALYLCASSLGDRGQGYTFGSGTRLTVV.

The sample holds many counts of this clonotype. This rearrangement joins TRBV29-1 to TRBJ2-1, with TRBD2 identical over 9 bases. J was trimmed by 4 bases and V by 1 base; bases with no gene match: 2. The CDR3 has 14 amino acids. CDR1 SQVTM and CDR2 ANQGSEA come from the germline V gene. The CDR3 loop reads CSVEGLAVYNEQFF. CDR3 coding DNA: TGCAGCGTTGAAGGACTAGCGGTATACAATGAGCAGTTCTTC.

The genes are TRBV25-1 and TRBJ1-4, with D tentatively TRBD1 (5 bases). Germline CDR1 reads MGHDK; CDR2 reads SYGVNS. Trimming stripped 2 bases from V and 7 bases from J, with 14 bases between. The CDR3 loop spans 15 amino acids. CDR3 residues: CASSEVQGFTEKLFF. In nucleotides, the CDR3 is TGTGCCAGCAGTGAAGTCCAGGGATTTACTGAAAAACTGTTTTTT.

For the CDR3, the DNA is TGTGCCAGCAGGGGCACAGGGGGGTGGACCGGGGAGCTGTTTTTT. This sequence encodes CASRGTGGWTGELFF. V is TRBV28 and J is TRBJ2-2; TRBD1 agrees at 8 bases. J gave up 5 bases and V 6 bases, and 8 bases lay outside the gene matches. Germline CDR1 reads MDHEN; CDR2 reads SYDVKM. This CDR3 comprises 15 residues. Full variable domain (outside the CDR3, taken from reference TRBV28 and TRBJ2-2): DVKVTQSSRYLVKRTGEKVFLECVQDMDHENMFWYRQDPGLGLRLIYFSYDVKMKEKGDIPEGYSVSREKKERFSLILESASTNQTSMYLCASRGTGGWTGELFFGEGSRLTVL.

For this clonotype: The junction differs from germline at one of its ends, possibly a read error. This chain joins TRBV20-1 and TRBJ2-5; D is perhaps TRBD2 (5 bases). There are 15 residues in the CDR3. Per germline, CDR1 DFQATT and CDR2 SNEGSKA (reference sequence). DNA of the CDR3: TGCTGTGCTAGAGATCTCGAAAAGGCGGGAGAGACCCAGTACTTC. Protein sequence: CCARDLEKAGETQYF.

In its sample, this clonotype was seen a few times. The chain employs TRBV20-1 and TRBJ2-6, with D unclear. The CDR3 contains 14 residues. Trimming cost V 3 bases and J 0 bases, with 6 bases left between them. The germline V gene encodes CDR1 DFQATT and CDR2 SNEGSKA (reference sequence). CDR3 sequence reads: CSASPDSGANVLTF. The CDR3 nucleotides read TGCAGTGCTAGTCCTGACTCTGGGGCCAACGTCCTGACTTTC.

This clonotype was seen a few times. The chain links TRBV6-5 to TRBJ1-1; D gene ambiguous. Germline V lookup: CDR1 MNHEY, CDR2 SVGAGI. The CDR3 covers 14 residues. With 2 bases removed from V and 10 bases from J, the gap between germline ends came to 17 bases. The CDR3 region has the DNA TGTGCCAGCAGTTACCCCTCCTCGATCCCGGGAGCTTTCTTT. This codes for CASSYPSSIPGAFF.

The chain recombines TRBV6-1 with TRBJ2-5; the match to TRBD1 covers 9 bases. J was trimmed by 2 bases and V by 6 bases; bases with no gene match: 4. Germline V gene lookup returns CDR1 MNHNS and CDR2 SASEGT. CDR3 length: 14 amino acids. In DNA, the CDR3 is TGTGCCAGCAGGACAGGGGGAAATCAAGAGACCCAGTACTTC. Translated: CASRTGGNQETQYF.

The gene calls are TRBV7-8 and TRBJ2-7, with D possibly TRBD2 on 6 matching bases. V was clipped by 4 bases and J by 1 base, with 11 bases between them. This CDR3 has 14 residues. Germline V gives CDR1 SGHVS, CDR2 FQNEAQ. The DNA of the CDR3 is TGTGCCAGCAGCTCACCGCGGGGATCCTACGAGCAGTACTTC. Its protein is CASSSPRGSYEQYF.

The rearrangement joins TRBV20-1 to TRBJ2-5; D is perhaps TRBD1 or TRBD2 (6 bases each). CDR1 is DFQATT and CDR2 is SNEGSKA in the germline V gene (reference sequence). The V end was cut by 0 bases, the J end by 5 bases, with 16 bases between. The CDR3 runs to 15 residues. CDR3 in DNA: TGCAGTGCTAGAGATTTCTACGGGGGCCTGGAGACCCAGTACTTC. It is translated as CSARDFYGGLETQYF.

This clonotype has a handful of counts. This sequence joins TRBV30 and TRBJ2-1; D is ambiguous. V was trimmed by 0 bases and J by 1 base, leaving 13 bases between them. The CDR3 loop spans 16 amino acids. Per the germline V gene, CDR1 is GTSNPN and CDR2 is SVGIG (reference sequence). The CDR3 sequence: CAWSVLRSRSYNEQFF. The CDR3 DNA sequence: TGTGCCTGGAGTGTACTTCGGAGCAGGTCCTACAATGAGCAGTTCTTC.

The gene calls are TRBV9 and TRBJ2-3; D is possibly TRBD2 (6 bases). The V end was cut by 4 bases, the J end by 1 base, with 13 bases between. Germline values: CDR1 SGDLS, CDR2 YYNGEE. CDR3 size: 15 residues. The chain's CDR3 is CASSPVAERTDTQYF. The CDR3, as DNA: TGTGCCAGCAGCCCCGTAGCGGAACGCACAGATACGCAGTATTTT.

This clonotype has ten or more counts. The J gene is TRBJ2-1, the V gene TRBV4-1; possible D gene TRBD1, 6 bases. Trimming cost V 1 base and J 7 bases, with 11 bases left between them. The CDR3 runs 14 residues. CDR1 and CDR2 (germline): MGHRA, YSYEKL. In nucleotides, the CDR3 is TGCGCCAGCAGCCAAGCTAACAGGGTGAATGAGCAGTTCTTC. Its translation: CASSQANRVNEQFF.

This clonotype was detected many times. In DNA form, the CDR3 reads TGTGCCAGCAGCGCTCAGGGGAGGGTGTACGAGCAGTACTTC. As protein: CASSAQGRVYEQYF. The rearrangement joins TRBV7-9 to TRBJ2-7; tentative D call: TRBD2 (7 bases). The CDR3 contains 14 residues. Germline loops: CDR1 SEHNR, CDR2 FQNEAQ (reference sequence). V gave up 5 bases and J gave up 4 bases, with 15 bases separating them.

This clonotype was detected a few times. The chain combines TRBV3-1 with TRBJ1-4, with a tentative D call TRBD1 (6 bases). Germline lookup yields CDR1 LGHDT and CDR2 YNNKEL (reference sequence). V was clipped by 4 bases and J by 8 bases, with 17 bases between them. This CDR3 contains 15 residues. The CDR3, as DNA: TGTGCCAGCAGCCTTCAGTTGGGGGCTCGGGAAAAACTGTTTTTT. It translates to CASSLQLGAREKLFF.

This clonotype occurred a few times. The chain couples TRBV20-1 to TRBJ2-2, with D hard to call. From germline, CDR1 is DFQATT and CDR2 SNEGSKA (reference sequence). The germline V and J ends were trimmed by 0 bases and 1 base, with 6 bases remaining between them. The CDR3 runs 14 residues. The CDR3: CSARDTGNTGELFF. In nucleotides, the CDR3 is TGCAGTGCTAGAGATACCGGGAACACCGGGGAGCTGTTTTTT.

This clonotype was observed at least ten times. J is TRBJ2-7 and V is TRBV5-1; D unresolved. V lost 0 bases and J lost 0, with 7 bases in between. Germline V gene lookup returns CDR1 SGHRS and CDR2 YFSETQ. The CDR3 has 14 amino acids. CDR3 DNA sequence: TGCGCCAGCAGCTTGGAGGGCTACTCCTACGAGCAGTACTTC. It translates to CASSLEGYSYEQYF.

V usage is TRBV12-5 and J usage is TRBJ2-3; D gene unclear. CDR3 length: 14 residues. Trimming took 4 bases from V and 1 from J, leaving 9 bases between them. Germline values: CDR1 LGHNT, CDR2 FRNRAP. CDR3 in DNA: TGTGCTAGTGGTTACGCAGGAGGCACAGATACGCAGTATTTT. Residues: CASGYAGGTDTQYF.